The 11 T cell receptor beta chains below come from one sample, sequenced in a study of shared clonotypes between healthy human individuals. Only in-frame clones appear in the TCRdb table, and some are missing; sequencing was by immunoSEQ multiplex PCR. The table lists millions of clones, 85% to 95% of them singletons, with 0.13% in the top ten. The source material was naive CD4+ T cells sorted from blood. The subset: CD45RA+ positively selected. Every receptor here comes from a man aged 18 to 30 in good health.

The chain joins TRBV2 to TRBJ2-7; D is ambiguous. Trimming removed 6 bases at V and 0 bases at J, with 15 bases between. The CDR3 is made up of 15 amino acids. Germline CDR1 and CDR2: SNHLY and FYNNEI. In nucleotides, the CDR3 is TGTGCCAGCAGCCCTACTCTGACACTCTCCTACGAGCAGTACTTC. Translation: CASSPTLTLSYEQYF.

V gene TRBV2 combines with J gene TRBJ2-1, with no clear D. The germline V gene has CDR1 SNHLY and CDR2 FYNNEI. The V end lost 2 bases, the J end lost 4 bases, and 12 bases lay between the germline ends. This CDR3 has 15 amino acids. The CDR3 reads CASSENSGQYNEQFF. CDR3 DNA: TGTGCCAGCAGTGAAAATTCAGGCCAATACAATGAGCAGTTCTTC.

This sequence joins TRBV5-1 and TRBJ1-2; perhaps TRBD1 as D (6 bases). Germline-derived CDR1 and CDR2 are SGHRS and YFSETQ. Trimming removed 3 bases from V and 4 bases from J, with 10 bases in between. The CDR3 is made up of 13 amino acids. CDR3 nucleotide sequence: TGCGCCAGCAGCTGGGACAATCTCTATGGCTACACCTTC. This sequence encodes CASSWDNLYGYTF.

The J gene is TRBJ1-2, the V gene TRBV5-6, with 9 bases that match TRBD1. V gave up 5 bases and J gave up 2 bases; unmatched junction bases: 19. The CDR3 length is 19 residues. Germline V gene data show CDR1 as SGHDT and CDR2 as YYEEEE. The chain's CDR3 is CASSPNRDRVLSANYGYTF. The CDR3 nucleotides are TGTGCCAGCAGTCCGAACCGGGACAGGGTACTTTCCGCCAACTATGGCTACACCTTC.

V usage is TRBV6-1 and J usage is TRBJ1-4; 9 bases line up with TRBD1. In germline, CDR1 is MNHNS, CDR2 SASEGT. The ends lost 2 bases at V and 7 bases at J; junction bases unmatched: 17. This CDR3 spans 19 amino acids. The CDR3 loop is CASSERPGIPGTGREKLFF. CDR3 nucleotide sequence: TGTGCCAGCAGTGAACGTCCTGGCATTCCCGGGACAGGGCGTGAAAAACTGTTTTTT.

CDR3 DNA sequence: TGTGCCAGCACCTCGCTCAATGAGCAGTTCTTC. Translated: CASTSLNEQFF. V usage is TRBV7-9 and J usage is TRBJ2-1; no firm D call. This CDR3 spans 11 amino acids. From germline, CDR1 is SEHNR and CDR2 FQNEAQ (reference sequence). Trimming stripped 7 bases from V and 6 bases from J, with 7 bases between.

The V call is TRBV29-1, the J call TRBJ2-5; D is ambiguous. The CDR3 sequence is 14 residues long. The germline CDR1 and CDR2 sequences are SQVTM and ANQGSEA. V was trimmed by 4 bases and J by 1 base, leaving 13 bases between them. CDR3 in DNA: TGCAGCGTTGTGATGCGGCTCTCCCAAGAGACCCAGTACTTC. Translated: CSVVMRLSQETQYF.

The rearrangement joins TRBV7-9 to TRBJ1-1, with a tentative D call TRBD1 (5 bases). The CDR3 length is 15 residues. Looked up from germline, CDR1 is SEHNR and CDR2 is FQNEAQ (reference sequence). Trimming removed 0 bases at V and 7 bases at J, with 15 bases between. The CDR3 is CASSLAGSGQGEAFF. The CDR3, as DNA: TGTGCCAGCAGCTTAGCAGGGTCGGGCCAGGGTGAAGCTTTCTTT.

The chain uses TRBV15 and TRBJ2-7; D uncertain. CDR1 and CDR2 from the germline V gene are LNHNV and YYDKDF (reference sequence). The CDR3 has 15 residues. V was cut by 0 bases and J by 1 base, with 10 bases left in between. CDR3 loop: CATSRDRARSYEQYF. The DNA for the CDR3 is TGTGCCACCAGCAGAGATCGGGCCAGATCCTACGAGCAGTACTTC.

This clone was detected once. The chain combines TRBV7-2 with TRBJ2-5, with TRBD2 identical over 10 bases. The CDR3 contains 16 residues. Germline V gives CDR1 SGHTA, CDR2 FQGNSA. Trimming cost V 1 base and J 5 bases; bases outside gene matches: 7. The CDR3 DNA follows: TGTGCCAGCAGCTTAGATCCTAGCGGGGGCCAGGAGACCCAGTACTTC. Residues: CASSLDPSGGQETQYF.

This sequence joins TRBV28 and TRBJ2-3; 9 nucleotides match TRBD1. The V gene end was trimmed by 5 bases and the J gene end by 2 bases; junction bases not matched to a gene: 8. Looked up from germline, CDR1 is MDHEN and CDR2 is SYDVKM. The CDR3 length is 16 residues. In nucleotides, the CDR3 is TGTGCCAGCAGTCGAAACAGGGGGCTCTCCACAGATACGCAGTATTTT. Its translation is CASSRNRGLSTDTQYF.